Here is one T cell receptor beta chain with its context. Libraries were prepared by immunoSEQ multiplex PCR; TCRdb keeps only in-frame clonotypes and omits some of them. The table lists roughly 300,000 clones, approximately 90% of them singletons. The sample comes from a study of Ad26.COV2.S vaccination and SARS-CoV-2 variants. Study-level background: Among those in the COV1001 Ad26.COV2.S trial arm was the donor.

The V gene's germline CDR1 is SGHNT and CDR2 YYREEE (reference sequence). V lost 3 bases and J 2 bases, leaving 8 bases between the germline ends. This CDR3 has 13 residues. Treatment reported: roughly 18 received Ad26.COV2.S at low or high dose, single or two shots; 5 received placebo; per-sample allocation not given. All samples were drawn on day 63, counting from the first vaccine or placebo injection. The input for sequencing was peripheral blood, taken in a trial of Ad26.COV2.S vaccine versus placebo. The chain carries TRBV5-4 and TRBJ1-2; D is undetermined. This clonotype was obtained from a person between 18 and 65 years old who received the Ad26.COV2.S COVID-19 vaccine or a placebo. CDR3 sequence (DNA): TGTGCCAGCAGCTCGACGCAGAACTATGGCTACACCTTC. Amino acids: CASSSTQNYGYTF.